These 15 T cell receptor beta chains share one sample of origin, sequenced in a study of PD-1 blockade in classical Hodgkin lymphoma. Regarding time point: cycle 4 day 1 (C4D1), after less than 7 weeks of nivolumab. Every patient experienced relapse after autologous stem cell transplantation, and brentuximab vedotin exposure varied. Magnetic negative selection of thawed PBMCs yielded the CD8+ T cells. The protocol was immunoSEQ multiplex PCR, while the TCRdb copy is restricted to in-frame clones and leaves out a portion. Found here are just under 20,000 clones, around 90% of them singletons; the top ten hold approximately 4.5%. Sequenced here: CD8+ T cells from blood, sampled before the fourth cycle of nivolumab. The receptors shown here come from a human donor with classical Hodgkin lymphoma.

The sample holds a few counts of this clone. V gene TRBV5-4 combines with J gene TRBJ1-1; D is undetermined. The CDR3 covers 13 residues. V lost 3 bases and J lost 5, with 11 bases in between. In germline, CDR1 is SGHNT, CDR2 YYREEE (reference sequence). The CDR3 coding sequence is TGTGCCAGCAGCTCGGGATGGGCGACTGAAGCTTTCTTT. Protein: CASSSGWATEAFF.

This sequence joins TRBV5-1 and TRBJ2-7, with D hard to call. The CDR3 totals 13 residues. Germline V lookup: CDR1 SGHRS, CDR2 YFSETQ. Trimming left V 3 bases short and J 1 base short, with 8 bases between. The CDR3 nucleotides read TGCGCCAGCAGCTCCGGGCGTTCCTACGAGCAGTACTTC. Its translation is CASSSGRSYEQYF.

This clone was observed a handful of times. This chain links TRBV7-9 with TRBJ2-7; D is unclear. The CDR3 is made up of 15 amino acids. V was pared by 5 bases and J by 3 bases, with 17 bases between. Germline assignment: CDR1 SEHNR and CDR2 FQNEAQ (reference sequence). The CDR3 sequence: CASSPFDLWGYEQYF. The CDR3 DNA reads TGTGCCAGCAGCCCATTCGACCTTTGGGGCTACGAGCAGTACTTC.

The chain links TRBV11-3 to TRBJ2-1, with D maybe TRBD1 (5 bases). The CDR3 has 13 residues. V lost 1 base and J lost 12, with 13 bases in between. Germline V lookup: CDR1 SGHNT, CDR2 YENEEA. CDR3 in DNA: TGTGCCAGCAGCTTAGGGTCCACACAGGCGCAGTTCTTC. The encoded protein is CASSLGSTQAQFF.

The chain recombines TRBV6-1 with TRBJ2-2, with D perhaps matching TRBD2 (5 bases). V lost 3 bases, J lost 4 bases, and 9 bases lay in between. The CDR3 is made up of 14 amino acids. Per the germline V gene, CDR1 is MNHNS and CDR2 is SASEGT. The CDR3 protein is CASSDGLGTGELFF. The CDR3 DNA is TGTGCCAGCAGTGATGGACTTGGCACCGGGGAGCTGTTTTTT.

The V gene is TRBV7-6, the J gene TRBJ2-7; D is unclear. The CDR3 covers 13 residues. V lost 0 bases and J lost 4, with 7 bases in between. Germline-derived CDR1 and CDR2 are SGHVS and FNYEAQ. CDR3 nucleotide sequence: TGTGCCAGCAGCTTAGCATCCTTTTACGAGCAGTACTTC. It translates to CASSLASFYEQYF.

The chain employs TRBV2 and TRBJ1-2; 7 bases align to TRBD1. Germline CDR1 reads SNHLY; CDR2 reads FYNNEI. V gave up 8 bases and J gave up 4 bases; unmatched junction bases: 4. The CDR3 length is 12 residues. This CDR3 reads CASVGTAYGYTF. Here the CDR3 DNA reads TGTGCCAGCGTAGGGACAGCCTATGGCTACACCTTC.

The chain joins TRBV12-2 to TRBJ2-5. TRBV12-2 is assigned pseudogene status. There are 14 residues in the CDR3. CDR3: CASRLEPVTGTQYF. The CDR3, as DNA: TGTGCAAGTCGCTTAGAGCCAGTTACCGGGACCCAGTACTTC.

This sequence joins TRBV10-3 and TRBJ1-2; D is possibly TRBD1 (5 bases). The CDR3 is 14 amino acids. V shed 8 bases and J shed 6 bases, with 19 bases lying between them. The germline gives CDR1 ENHRY, CDR2 SYGVKD. The CDR3 sequence: CAIGTGSRGDGYTF. The CDR3 region has the DNA TGTGCCATCGGAACAGGTTCCCGAGGGGATGGCTACACCTTC.

The rearrangement links TRBV14 to TRBJ2-5; D might be TRBD1 (5 bases). The length of the CDR3 is 16 residues. CDR1 and CDR2 (germline): SGHDN, FVKESK. Trimming shortened V by 1 base and J by 2 bases, and 14 bases separated the two germline ends. In DNA form, the CDR3 reads TGTGCCAGCAGCCAAGGGTTCCAGGGCCCACAAGAGACCCAGTACTTC. It codes for CASSQGFQGPQETQYF.

CDR3: CALSGVGGYTF. The CDR3 nucleotides read TGTGCCCTCTCAGGGGTGGGTGGCTACACCTTC. The chain has TRBV30 and TRBJ1-2; possibly TRBD1 for D (6 bases). This CDR3 is built from 11 residues. With 8 bases removed from V and 7 bases from J, the gap between germline ends came to 14 bases. Germline values: CDR1 GTSNPN, CDR2 SVGIG (reference sequence). The full variable domain, with the rest looked up from reference TRBV30 and TRBJ1-2, is SQTIHQWPATLVQPVGSPLSLECTVEGTSNPNLYWYRQAAGRGLQLLFYSVGIGQISSEVPQNLSASRPQDRQFILSSKKLLLSDSGFYLCALSGVGGYTFGSGTRLTVV.

The chain joins TRBV13 to TRBJ2-1, with a weak D call TRBD2 (6 bases). CDR1 is PRHDT, CDR2 FYEKMQ, per germline (reference sequence). V lost 0 bases, J lost 1 base, and 7 bases lay in between. The CDR3 extends over 15 amino acids. This chain's CDR3 is CASSLGAGSYNEQFF. CDR3 in DNA: TGTGCCAGCAGCTTAGGGGCGGGATCCTACAATGAGCAGTTCTTC.

As for this clone: Additional DNA sequences in this sample encode the identical CDR3. The chain combines TRBV7-3 with TRBJ2-3; D not certain. The germline V and J ends were trimmed by 5 bases and 6 bases, with 12 bases remaining between them. This CDR3 region has 13 residues. Germline CDR1 SGHTA, CDR2 FQGTGA. The CDR3 DNA reads as TGTGCCAGCAGCCCTCCCAATCGTGATACGCAGTATTTT. Amino acids: CASSPPNRDTQYF.

J is TRBJ1-5 and V is TRBV23-1; 8 nucleotides match TRBD1. TRBV23-1 belongs to the ORF category, with a function that is uncertain. The CDR3 runs 16 residues. V trimming: 2 bases; J trimming: 6 bases; junction bases outside the gene matches: 9. The chain's CDR3 is CASSQGVDRVGQPQHF. CDR3 nucleotide sequence: TGCGCCAGCAGTCAAGGGGTGGACAGGGTTGGTCAGCCCCAGCATTTT.

Concerning this clone itself: Within the sample, other DNA sequences also encode this same CDR3. The chain is built from TRBV27 and TRBJ1-1; tentatively, D is TRBD1 (5 bases). Germline lookup yields CDR1 MNHEY and CDR2 SMNVEV (reference sequence). This CDR3 is built from 13 residues. V lost 5 bases and J 1 base, leaving 8 bases between the germline ends. This CDR3 is CASSPRGNTEAFF. CDR3 nucleotides: TGTGCCAGCAGTCCAAGGGGGAACACTGAAGCTTTCTTT.